The clone carrying this TCR beta chain occurred once. Sequencing was performed with immunoSEQ multiplex PCR; in TCRdb, only in-frame clones are kept and a portion is missing. The data show over 200,000 clones, 80% to 95% seen once. The sample belongs to a study of blood T cell repertoires in COVID-19. Study background: T cells, B-cell-depleted T cells, or PBMCs supplied cDNA or gDNA.

V was trimmed by 2 bases and J by 4 bases, leaving 14 bases between them. There are 15 residues in the CDR3. Germline CDR1 MNHEY, CDR2 SVGAGI. Sequenced input: peripheral blood. The source is a man in his 60s with COVID-19, enrolled during active disease. The gene calls are TRBV6-5 and TRBJ1-1, with TRBD1 as a possible D gene (6 bases). The CDR3 nucleotides are TGTGCCAGCAGTTACGGGTCCGCCAGGGGCACTGAAGCTTTCTTT. This sequence encodes CASSYGSARGTEAFF.